These 8 T cell receptor beta chains came from one sample sequenced in a study of blood T cell repertoires in COVID-19. TCRdb keeps only in-frame clones here, not all; method: immunoSEQ multiplex PCR. The sample yields a few hundred thousand clones, approximately 83% seen once. Sequenced: PBMCs or T cells enriched from blood (not recorded which). Source of these receptors: a woman between 50 and 59 years old who had recovered from COVID-19.

This sequence joins TRBV7-8 and TRBJ2-7; 7 bases are shared with TRBD2. V lost 5 bases, J lost 2 bases, and 6 bases stayed unmatched. This CDR3 is built from 14 residues. Looked up from germline, CDR1 is SGHVS and CDR2 is FQNEAQ. The CDR3 sequence: CASSLQGGAYEQYF. DNA for the CDR3: TGTGCCAGCAGCCTCCAGGGAGGGGCCTACGAGCAGTACTTC.

CDR3 sequence: CATSRDLAGFSLTQYF. In DNA, the CDR3 is TGTGCCACCAGCAGAGATCTAGCGGGTTTCTCTTTGACCCAGTACTTC. The chain joins TRBV15 to TRBJ2-5, with 8 nucleotides matching TRBD2. Trimming at V came to 0 bases and at J to 7 bases, leaving 10 bases not matched to a gene. This CDR3 has 16 amino acids. Germline lookup yields CDR1 LNHNV and CDR2 YYDKDF (reference sequence).

V is TRBV15 and J is TRBJ2-3; D unclear. The CDR3 extends over 13 amino acids. The V end was cut by 2 bases, the J end by 1 base, with 4 bases between. Germline V gene lookup returns CDR1 LNHNV and CDR2 YYDKDF (reference sequence). CDR3 in DNA: TGTGCCACCAGCAGAATCGGCACAGATACGCAGTATTTT. Its translation is CATSRIGTDTQYF.

This clone was seen a handful of times. J is TRBJ2-7 and V is TRBV27; perhaps TRBD2 as D (6 bases). The V end lost 0 bases, the J end lost 3 bases, and 18 bases lay between the germline ends. This CDR3 comprises 17 residues. Germline V gives CDR1 MNHEY, CDR2 SMNVEV (reference sequence). The CDR3 region is CASSLSAGGPSGYEQYF. CDR3 in DNA: TGTGCCAGCAGTTTATCAGCGGGTGGACCTTCTGGCTACGAGCAGTACTTC.

The chain couples TRBV28 to TRBJ2-5; D possibly corresponds to TRBD1 (6 bases). Germline loops: CDR1 MDHEN, CDR2 SYDVKM. This CDR3 is built from 16 residues. Trimming removed 8 bases from V and 5 bases from J, with 24 bases in between. The CDR3 here is CASLTSGTYHGETQYF. CDR3 in DNA: TGTGCCAGCCTAACTTCGGGGACATATCACGGGGAGACCCAGTACTTC.

The sample holds one count of this clone. This chain connects TRBV27 to TRBJ1-1; a possible D gene is TRBD1 (6 bases). The CDR3 is 16 amino acids. Germline V gene lookup returns CDR1 MNHEY and CDR2 SMNVEV (reference sequence). The V end lost 5 bases, the J end lost 1 base, and 17 bases lay between the germline ends. CDR3 in amino acids: CASSPRTATSNTEAFF. CDR3 DNA sequence: TGTGCCAGCAGTCCCCGGACAGCAACTTCGAACACTGAAGCTTTCTTT.

J is TRBJ1-5 and V is TRBV6-5; 9 nucleotides line up with TRBD1. This CDR3 contains 15 residues. With V trimmed by 6 bases and J by 0 bases, 3 bases remained unmatched. CDR1 is MNHEY and CDR2 is SVGAGI in the germline V gene. CDR3 sequence reads: CASRRTGDSNQPQHF. The CDR3 DNA is TGTGCCAGCAGAAGGACAGGGGATAGCAATCAGCCCCAGCATTTT.

With respect to this clone: At one end, the junction sequence differs from germline, possibly due to a read error. This chain connects TRBV28 to TRBJ2-2; the D gene is possibly TRBD2 (5 bases). The germline V gene encodes CDR1 MDHEN and CDR2 SYDVKM. This CDR3 has 11 residues. As DNA, the CDR3 is TGTGCCAGCAGCTGGACCGGGGAACTGTTTTTT. Protein: CASSWTGELFF.